The 10 T cell receptor beta chains given below trace back to one sample, sequenced in a study of T-cell reconstitution after alpha-beta-depleted transplantation in children. Unique molecular identifiers were incorporated when the TCRbeta library was constructed. TCRdb reprocessed the PCR reads via MiXCR and lists one record per CDR3 protein. The sample records 540,000 or so distinct CDR3 sequences, roughly 23% being singletons. The material sequenced was PBMCs, mostly from graft donor cells, taken 360 days after TCRalphabeta/CD19-depleted stem cell transplant. Receptors originate from a boy under two years old who had a stem cell transplant for acute myeloid leukemia, so the T cells may come from the graft donor.

This clonotype was seen many times. The chain has TRBV5-5 and TRBJ2-4, with D tentatively TRBD2 (6 bases). Germline V CDR1 and CDR2: SGHKS, YYEKEE (reference sequence). The CDR3 runs to 16 residues. V was pared by 6 bases and J by 3 bases, with 19 bases between. The CDR3 bases are TGTGCCAGCATCCAAGGCGGGGCAGCCTACAAAAACATTCAGTACTTC. This gives the protein CASIQGGAAYKNIQYF.

This rearrangement joins TRBV10-3 to TRBJ2-5; unclear D gene. This CDR3 has 14 amino acids. The V and J ends lost 6 bases and 4 bases respectively, with 15 bases between them. Per the germline V gene, CDR1 is ENHRY and CDR2 is SYGVKD. The CDR3 coding sequence is TGTGCCATCAGCGAGCCCTGGGCGGCAGAGACCCAGTACTTC. Encoded protein: CAISEPWAAETQYF.

This chain uses TRBV20-1 with TRBJ1-1; D is perhaps TRBD1 (6 bases). In germline, CDR1 is DFQATT, CDR2 SNEGSKA (reference sequence). The CDR3 has 13 residues. V lost 0 bases to trimming and J lost 5 bases, with 10 bases between them. CDR3 region: CSAREGGGTEAFF. CDR3 nucleotide sequence: TGCAGTGCTAGAGAAGGGGGTGGGACTGAAGCTTTCTTT.

The V and J genes are TRBV7-2 and TRBJ2-3; 7 positions match TRBD2. V trimming: 1 base; J trimming: 5 bases; junction bases outside the gene matches: 3. Germline CDR1 is SGHTA and CDR2 is FQGNSA. The CDR3 has 14 residues. DNA for the CDR3: TGTGCCAGCAGCTTAGTGGGGGGGGGAGATACGCAGTATTTT. Its protein is CASSLVGGGDTQYF.

Ten or more counts support this clonotype. The rearrangement uses TRBV7-2 and TRBJ2-5; perhaps TRBD1 as D (6 bases). Germline assignment: CDR1 SGHTA and CDR2 FQGNSA. The CDR3 has 14 residues. V lost 6 bases and J 1 base, leaving 12 bases between the germline ends. The CDR3 nucleotides are TGTGCCAGCAGTCTGACAGGAGGCCAAGAGACCCAGTACTTC. Protein: CASSLTGGQETQYF.

A word on this clonotype: A much larger clone is a single base away; this may be a read error. V is TRBV28 and J is TRBJ2-3; D possibly corresponds to TRBD2 (6 bases). Trimming cost V 6 bases and J 7 bases, with 17 bases left between them. This CDR3 is built from 14 residues. From germline, CDR1 is MDHEN and CDR2 SYDVKM. The CDR3 bases are TGTGCCAGCAGGTTAGCGGTGGGTCGAAATACGCAGTATTTT. Amino acids: CASRLAVGRNTQYF.

The V and J genes are TRBV6-6 and TRBJ1-1; D not certain. The V end was cut by 5 bases, the J end by 8 bases, with 12 bases between. The CDR3 has 12 residues. Germline-derived CDR1 and CDR2 are MNHNY and SVGAGI (reference sequence). The CDR3 sequence is CASSIRQGEAFF. CDR3 DNA: TGTGCCAGCAGTATTCGACAAGGGGAAGCTTTCTTT.

In its sample, this clonotype was seen a few times. J is TRBJ1-2 and V is TRBV7-9; 7 bases match TRBD1. Germline CDR1 and CDR2: SEHNR and FQNEAQ (reference sequence). V gave up 10 bases and J gave up 4 bases; unmatched junction bases: 12. There are 14 residues in the CDR3. The chain's CDR3 is CATWASDRSYGYTF. CDR3 in DNA: TGTGCCACCTGGGCCTCGGACAGGAGCTATGGCTACACCTTC.

The chain employs TRBV29-1 and TRBJ1-1; possibly TRBD1 for D (5 bases). V was cut by 3 bases and J by 1 base, with 21 bases left in between. Germline V gene lookup returns CDR1 SQVTM and CDR2 ANQGSEA. The CDR3 loop spans 17 amino acids. CDR3 protein: CSVDGRGGVRRNTEAFF. CDR3 coding DNA: TGCAGCGTTGATGGGCGTGGAGGGGTGCGACGGAACACTGAAGCTTTCTTT. Complete variable domain (other parts from reference TRBV29-1 and TRBJ1-1): SAVISQKPSRDICQRGTSLTIQCQVDSQVTMMFWYRQQPGQSLTLIATANQGSEATYESGFVIDKFPISRPNLTFSTLTVSNMSPEDSSIYLCSVDGRGGVRRNTEAFFGQGTRLTVV.

This chain uses TRBV20-1 with TRBJ2-6, with D perhaps given as TRBD1 or TRBD2 (5 bases each). This CDR3 is built from 15 residues. Trimming shortened V by 5 bases and J by 0 bases, and 11 bases separated the two germline ends. CDR1 DFQATT and CDR2 SNEGSKA come from the germline V gene (reference sequence). CDR3: CSAGDGTSGANVLTF. CDR3 sequence (DNA): TGCAGTGCTGGGGACGGGACCTCTGGGGCCAACGTCCTGACTTTC.